Presented here are 3 T cell receptor beta chains from one specimen sequenced in a study of PD-1 blockade in classical Hodgkin lymphoma. There was relapse after autologous stem cell transplantation in every patient, and there was variation in brentuximab vedotin exposure. Sequencing used immunoSEQ multiplex PCR; TCRdb keeps in-frame clones, though not all of them. The sample includes approximately 73,000 clones, approximately 94% of them seen just once. This material consisted of peripheral blood mononuclear cells (PBMCs), taken at baseline. These receptor sequences come from a human donor with classical Hodgkin lymphoma.

V usage is TRBV6-1 and J usage is TRBJ1-2; 7 bases fit TRBD1. This CDR3 has 14 amino acids. Per germline, CDR1 MNHNS and CDR2 SASEGT. Trimming removed 6 bases from V and 4 bases from J; junction bases left unmatched: 8. CDR3 protein: CASSSTGWGYGYTF. The CDR3 DNA reads as TGTGCCAGCAGCTCGACAGGGTGGGGCTATGGCTACACCTTC.

V is TRBV23-1 and J is TRBJ2-1; no reliable D call. TRBV23-1 is reported as an ORF; its role is uncertain. The CDR3 consists of 10 residues. V was shortened by 3 bases and J by 7 bases, with 1 base between the two germline ends. CDR3 sequence: CASSHNEQFF. CDR3 sequence (DNA): TGCGCCAGCAGTCATAATGAGCAGTTCTTC.

This chain connects TRBV14 to TRBJ1-4; D unclear. Trimming took off 4 bases at V and 3 bases at J, with 12 bases between the two ends. CDR3 length: 15 amino acids. The germline V gene has CDR1 SGHDN and CDR2 FVKESK. In DNA form, the CDR3 reads TGTGCCAGCAGCCCACACCGGCTCCCTAATGAAAAACTGTTTTTT. Translation gives CASSPHRLPNEKLFF.